This record looks at one T cell receptor beta chain sequence and its context. The data belong to a study of blood T cell repertoires in COVID-19. Study-wide background: The origin of the acute and convalescent COVID-19 samples was the United States, Italy and Spain. From T cells, B-cell-depleted T cells, or PBMCs came the material, which was cDNA or gDNA.

Germline assignment: CDR1 SGHVS and CDR2 FNYEAQ. CDR3 length: 17 residues. V shed 3 bases and J 4 bases; nucleotides not matched to a gene: 10. Original data processing: It was from reference gene primer amplification that nucleated cell counts were estimated. Assay: immunoSEQ multiplex PCR; the TCRdb copy retains only in-frame clones and omits some. Clonal size and the V and J genes are those of that table, whereas D and trimming came from the DNA. Here the sample spans some 45,000 clones, roughly 84% being singletons. This chain connects TRBV7-6 to TRBJ2-2, with TRBD1 matching 8 bases. This clonotype was obtained from a woman aged 80 or over with acute or convalescent COVID-19. Sequencing was done on a sample of peripheral blood. This CDR3 reads CASSFPATGGSTGELFF. In nucleotides, the CDR3 is TGTGCCAGCAGCTTCCCCGCAACAGGGGGGAGCACCGGGGAGCTGTTTTTT.